These 22 T cell receptor beta chains share one sample of origin, sequenced in a study of shared clonotypes between healthy human individuals. The method was immunoSEQ multiplex PCR; TCRdb's version includes in-frame clones alone and lacks a portion of them. The sample shows about 650,000 clones, nearly 97% of them seen only once. The naive CD8 subset, CD45RO-negative cells positively selected for CCR7, excluded terminally differentiated effector memory CD45RA+ cells. Sequenced: naive CD8+ T cells sorted from blood. The origin of the receptors is a woman under 40 in good health.

This rearrangement joins TRBV7-9 to TRBJ1-1; TRBD1 aligns across 10 bases. This CDR3 has 17 residues. V lost 4 bases and J lost 0; bases outside the gene matches: 8. Germline CDR1 reads SEHNR; CDR2 reads FQNEAQ (reference sequence). CDR3 protein: CASSSSPTGGLNTEAFF. As DNA, the CDR3 is TGTGCCAGCAGCTCTTCCCCGACAGGGGGCCTGAACACTGAAGCTTTCTTT. The whole variable domain, remainder taken from reference TRBV7-9 and TRBJ1-1, is DTGVSQNPRHKITKRGQNVTFRCDPISEHNRLYWYRQTLGQGPEFLTYFQNEAQLEKSRLLSDRFSAERPKGSFSTLEIQRTEQGDSAMYLCASSSSPTGGLNTEAFFGQGTRLTVV.

This clone is a singleton in its sample. The chain recombines TRBV9 with TRBJ2-1; D unresolved. Trimming took 0 bases from V and 6 from J, leaving 13 bases between them. The CDR3 contains 15 residues. Germline CDR1 SGDLS, CDR2 YYNGEE. This chain's CDR3 is CASSVALPFSNEQFF. The CDR3 nucleotides read TGTGCCAGCAGCGTAGCTTTACCCTTTAGCAATGAGCAGTTCTTC.

The chain couples TRBV7-9 to TRBJ1-1, with D perhaps TRBD1 (5 bases). Per germline, CDR1 SEHNR and CDR2 FQNEAQ (reference sequence). Trimming cost V 5 bases and J 7 bases, with 11 bases left between them. The CDR3 is 12 amino acids. The CDR3 bases are TGTGCCAGCAGCCCAGTGACAGTTGAAGCTTTCTTT. Residues: CASSPVTVEAFF.

The chain carries TRBV14 and TRBJ1-3; no clear D. The CDR3 covers 14 residues. Germline assignment: CDR1 SGHDN and CDR2 FVKESK. The V end lost 5 bases, the J end lost 4 bases, and 12 bases lay between the germline ends. The CDR3, as DNA: TGTGCCAGCAGCGAAGCCGACCTCGGAAACACCATATATTTT. This encodes CASSEADLGNTIYF.

This rearrangement joins TRBV4-1 to TRBJ2-5; D remains ambiguous. Germline loops: CDR1 MGHRA, CDR2 YSYEKL. Trimming took 0 bases from V and 7 from J, leaving 12 bases between them. The CDR3 spans 14 residues. The CDR3 sequence: CASSQDPRTWTQYF. CDR3 sequence (DNA): TGCGCCAGCAGCCAAGATCCCAGGACGTGGACCCAGTACTTC.

The chain employs TRBV5-6 and TRBJ2-7, with 7 nucleotides matching TRBD2. Looked up from germline, CDR1 is SGHDT and CDR2 is YYEEEE. With V trimmed by 4 bases and J by 3 bases, 10 bases remained unmatched. There are 15 residues in the CDR3. CDR3 DNA sequence: TGTGCCAGCAGCCACGTGCTAGCGGAGATCTACGAGCAGTACTTC. This translates into CASSHVLAEIYEQYF.

The rearrangement uses TRBV6-5 and TRBJ2-5; tentative D call: TRBD1 (7 bases). CDR1 is MNHEY, CDR2 SVGAGI, per germline. Trimming stripped 8 bases from V and 7 bases from J, with 14 bases between. This CDR3 comprises 12 residues. This CDR3 reads CASLGTAGTQYF. Here the CDR3 DNA reads TGTGCCAGCCTGGGGACAGCGGGGACCCAGTACTTC.

The V and J genes are TRBV28 and TRBJ1-4; no reliable D call. CDR1 is MDHEN and CDR2 is SYDVKM in the germline V gene. The CDR3 spans 14 residues. V was shortened by 6 bases and J by 6 bases, with 14 bases between the two germline ends. CDR3 region: CASSADWNYEKLFF. The CDR3 coding sequence is TGTGCCAGCAGCGCGGACTGGAACTATGAAAAACTGTTTTTT.

The chain combines TRBV7-2 with TRBJ2-1, with 10 bases that match TRBD2. The CDR3 has 16 amino acids. In germline, CDR1 is SGHTA, CDR2 FQGNSA. Trimming at V came to 2 bases and at J to 1 base, leaving 2 bases not matched to a gene. The CDR3: CASSLLAGESYNEQFF. CDR3 bases: TGTGCCAGCAGCTTACTAGCGGGAGAATCCTACAATGAGCAGTTCTTC. Looking up the rest from reference TRBV7-2 and TRBJ2-1 gives the full variable domain: GAGVSQSPSNKVTEKGKDVELRCDPISGHTALYWYRQSLGQGLEFLIYFQGNSAPDKSGLPSDRFSAERTGGSVSTLTIQRTQQEDSAVYLCASSLLAGESYNEQFFGPGTRLTVL.

The chain links TRBV27 to TRBJ1-1; tentatively, D is TRBD1 (5 bases). Per germline, CDR1 MNHEY and CDR2 SMNVEV (reference sequence). The CDR3 runs to 14 residues. The V and J ends lost 6 bases and 0 bases respectively, with 11 bases between them. CDR3 nucleotides: TGTGCCAGCAGCGTACGGGGGGTGAACACTGAAGCTTTCTTT. The encoded protein is CASSVRGVNTEAFF.

The V call is TRBV11-2, the J call TRBJ1-1; weak D call: TRBD1 (5 bases). Germline values: CDR1 SGHAT, CDR2 FQNNGV. V dropped 8 bases and J dropped 0 bases, with 16 bases sitting between them. The CDR3 extends over 15 amino acids. The CDR3 bases are TGTGCCAGCGACGCAGGGAAAGGAATGAACACTGAAGCTTTCTTT. Translating it yields CASDAGKGMNTEAFF.

The V call is TRBV28, the J call TRBJ2-2; D is unresolved. The ends were cut back, 2 bases at V and 0 bases at J, with 10 bases in the middle. The CDR3 is 16 amino acids. Germline loops: CDR1 MDHEN, CDR2 SYDVKM. This CDR3 is CASSLLLLSNTGELFF. The CDR3 DNA reads as TGTGCCAGCAGTTTACTCCTCCTGTCGAACACCGGGGAGCTGTTTTTT. Full variable domain (remainder filled in from reference TRBV28 and TRBJ2-2): DVKVTQSSRYLVKRTGEKVFLECVQDMDHENMFWYRQDPGLGLRLIYFSYDVKMKEKGDIPEGYSVSREKKERFSLILESASTNQTSMYLCASSLLLLSNTGELFFGEGSRLTVL.

The CDR3 region is CASSQEIVSTDTQYF. The DNA for the CDR3 is TGTGCCAGCAGCCAAGAAATAGTTTCCACAGATACGCAGTATTTT. V usage is TRBV14 and J usage is TRBJ2-3, with D unresolved. Between the trimmed V and J ends, which lost 0 bases and 2 bases, there was a span of 9 bases. Germline V gene data show CDR1 as SGHDN and CDR2 as FVKESK. The CDR3 covers 15 residues.

This clone was picked up one time. This rearrangement joins TRBV2 to TRBJ2-5; 8 bases map to TRBD2. TRBJ2-7 matches the DNA end more closely, so the J call is doubtful. Per the germline V gene, CDR1 is SNHLY and CDR2 is FYNNEI. The CDR3 is 17 amino acids. The CDR3 DNA reads TGTGCCAGCACCCCGGTGGTTGGGGCGGGAGGTCGATACGAGCAGTACTTC. It yields the protein CASTPVVGAGGRYEQYF.

As to this clone: In the same sample, other DNA sequences code for this CDR3. The chain carries TRBV27 and TRBJ2-3; no clear D gene. V lost 3 bases, J lost 0 bases, and 7 bases lay in between. CDR1 and CDR2 (germline): MNHEY, SMNVEV (reference sequence). The CDR3 is made up of 14 amino acids. CDR3 in amino acids: CASSFPGSTDTQYF. The DNA of the CDR3 is TGTGCCAGCAGTTTCCCCGGAAGCACAGATACGCAGTATTTT.

This chain links TRBV4-2 with TRBJ2-7; weak D call: TRBD2 (6 bases). V was trimmed by 0 bases and J by 0 bases, leaving 12 bases between them. CDR1 and CDR2 from the germline V gene are LGHNA and YNFKEQ. The CDR3 is made up of 16 amino acids. CDR3 nucleotide sequence: TGTGCCAGCAGCCAAGAGGCGGGGACGAGCTCCTACGAGCAGTACTTC. This codes for CASSQEAGTSSYEQYF.

The chain joins TRBV11-1 to TRBJ2-1; 11 nucleotides line up with TRBD2. CDR3 length: 18 amino acids. V lost 8 bases to trimming and J lost 0 bases; unmatched junction nucleotides: 12. CDR1 and CDR2 from the germline V gene are SGHAT and FQDESV (reference sequence). CDR3 region: CASRIIAGGHDSYNEQFF. The CDR3 DNA reads TGTGCCAGCCGAATTATAGCGGGAGGGCACGACTCCTACAATGAGCAGTTCTTC.

The chain links TRBV28 to TRBJ1-3; D unresolved. The CDR3 is 14 amino acids. Germline lookup yields CDR1 MDHEN and CDR2 SYDVKM. V lost 1 base and J 0 bases, leaving 4 bases between the germline ends. CDR3 DNA: TGTGCCAGCAGTTTATCGCCCTCTGGAAACACCATATATTTT. Amino acids: CASSLSPSGNTIYF.

The chain joins TRBV15 to TRBJ2-7; D gene unclear. Between the trimmed V and J ends, which lost 0 bases and 5 bases, there was a span of 8 bases. The CDR3 is made up of 13 amino acids. Germline V lookup: CDR1 LNHNV, CDR2 YYDKDF (reference sequence). This CDR3 reads CATSRDWPDEQYF. For the CDR3, the DNA is TGTGCCACCAGCAGAGATTGGCCGGACGAGCAGTACTTC.

V usage is TRBV11-2 and J usage is TRBJ2-2, with unresolved D. This CDR3 has 13 amino acids. Trimming left V 3 bases short and J 4 bases short, with 6 bases between. CDR1 is SGHAT, CDR2 FQNNGV, per germline. Here the CDR3 DNA reads TGTGCCAGCAGCTTCTCCCTCACCGGGGAGCTGTTTTTT. Translated, it gives CASSFSLTGELFF.

As to this clone: In the same sample, other DNA sequences code for this CDR3. This chain connects TRBV2 to TRBJ2-7; the match to TRBD2 covers 11 bases. The CDR3 runs 15 residues. V shed 3 bases, J shed 2 bases, and the junction held 3 bases outside the gene matches. Germline V lookup: CDR1 SNHLY, CDR2 FYNNEI. In DNA form, the CDR3 reads TGTGCCAGCAGTGAGGGGACTAGCGGAACCTACGAGCAGTACTTC. Its protein product is CASSEGTSGTYEQYF.

The genes are TRBV29-1 and TRBJ2-5, with D unresolved. Trimming removed 3 bases at V and 5 bases at J, with 4 bases between. CDR1 SQVTM and CDR2 ANQGSEA come from the germline V gene. The CDR3 runs 10 residues. The CDR3 is CSVDSETQYF. The CDR3 DNA reads TGCAGCGTTGATTCGGAGACCCAGTACTTC.